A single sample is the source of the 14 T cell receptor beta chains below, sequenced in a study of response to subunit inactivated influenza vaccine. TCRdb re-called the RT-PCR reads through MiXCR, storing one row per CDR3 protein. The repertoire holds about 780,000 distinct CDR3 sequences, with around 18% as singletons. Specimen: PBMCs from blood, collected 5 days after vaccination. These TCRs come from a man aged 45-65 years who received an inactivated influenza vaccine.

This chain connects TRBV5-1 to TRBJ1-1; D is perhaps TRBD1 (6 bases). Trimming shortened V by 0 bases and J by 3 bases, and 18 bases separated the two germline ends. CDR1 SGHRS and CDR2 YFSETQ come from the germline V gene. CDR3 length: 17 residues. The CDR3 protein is CASSLGRGGYMDTEAFF. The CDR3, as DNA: TGCGCCAGCAGCTTGGGCAGGGGTGGGTATATGGACACTGAAGCTTTCTTT.

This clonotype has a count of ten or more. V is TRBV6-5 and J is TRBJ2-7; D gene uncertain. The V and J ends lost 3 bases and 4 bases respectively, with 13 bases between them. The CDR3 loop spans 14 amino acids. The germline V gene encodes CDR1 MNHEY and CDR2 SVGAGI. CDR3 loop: CASSYRPEDYEQYF. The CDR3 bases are TGTGCCAGCAGTTATCGACCAGAGGATTACGAGCAGTACTTC.

CDR3 amino acids: CASSQGGAFPTF. CDR3 bases: TGTGCCAGCAGCCAAGGAGGGGCTTTCCCCACCTTC. The chain employs TRBV3-1 and TRBJ1-2; a weak D match, TRBD1 (5 bases). The CDR3 runs 12 residues. V lost 1 base to trimming and J lost 13 bases, with 13 bases between them. CDR1 LGHDT and CDR2 YNNKEL come from the germline V gene (reference sequence). The full variable domain, in which reference TRBV3-1 and TRBJ1-2 provide the parts outside the CDR3, is DTAVSQTPKYLVTQMGNDKSIKCEQNLGHDTMYWYKQDSKKFLKIMFSYNNKELIINETVPNRFSPKSPDKAHLNLHINSLELGDSAVYFCASSQGGAFPTFGSGTRLTVV.

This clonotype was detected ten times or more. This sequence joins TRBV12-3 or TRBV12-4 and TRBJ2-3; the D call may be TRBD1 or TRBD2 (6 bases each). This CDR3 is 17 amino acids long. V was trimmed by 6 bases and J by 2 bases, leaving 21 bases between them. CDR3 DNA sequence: TGTGCCAGCAGCCACAGGGCTATCGCGGGATTCACAGATACGCAGTATTTT. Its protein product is CASSHRAIAGFTDTQYF.

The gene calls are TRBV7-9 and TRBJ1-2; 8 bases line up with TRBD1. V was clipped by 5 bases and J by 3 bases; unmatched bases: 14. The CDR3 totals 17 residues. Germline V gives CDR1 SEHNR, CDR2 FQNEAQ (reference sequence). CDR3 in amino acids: CASSVQGGREEDYGYTF. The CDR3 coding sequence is TGTGCCAGCAGCGTACAGGGGGGGCGGGAAGAGGACTATGGCTACACCTTC. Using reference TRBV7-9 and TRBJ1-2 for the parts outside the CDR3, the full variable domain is DTGVSQNPRHKITKRGQNVTFRCDPISEHNRLYWYRQTLGQGPEFLTYFQNEAQLEKSRLLSDRFSAERPKGSFSTLEIQRTEQGDSAMYLCASSVQGGREEDYGYTFGSGTRLTVV.

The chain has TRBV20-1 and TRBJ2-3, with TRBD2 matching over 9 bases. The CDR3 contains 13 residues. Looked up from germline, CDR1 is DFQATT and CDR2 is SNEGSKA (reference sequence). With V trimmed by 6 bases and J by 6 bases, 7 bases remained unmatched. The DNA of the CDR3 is TGCAGTGCAGAGCGGGGGGCGAAGGATACGCAGTATTTT. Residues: CSAERGAKDTQYF.

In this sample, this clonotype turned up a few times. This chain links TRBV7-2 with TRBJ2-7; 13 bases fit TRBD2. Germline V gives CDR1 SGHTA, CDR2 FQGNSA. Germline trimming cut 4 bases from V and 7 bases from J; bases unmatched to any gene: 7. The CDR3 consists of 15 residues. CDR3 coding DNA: TGTGCCAGCAGCTCTACTAGCGGGAGGGCCAGGGAGCAGTACTTC. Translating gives CASSSTSGRAREQYF.

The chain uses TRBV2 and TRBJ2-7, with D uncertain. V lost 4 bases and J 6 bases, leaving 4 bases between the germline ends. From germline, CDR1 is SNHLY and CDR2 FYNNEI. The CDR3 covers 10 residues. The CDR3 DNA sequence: TGTGCCAGCAGTGTTAGCGAGCAGTACTTC. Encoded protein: CASSVSEQYF.

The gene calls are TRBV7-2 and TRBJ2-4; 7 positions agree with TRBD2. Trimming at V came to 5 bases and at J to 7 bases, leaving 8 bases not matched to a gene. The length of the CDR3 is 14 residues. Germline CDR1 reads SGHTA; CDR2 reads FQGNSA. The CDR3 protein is CASSPGGGSNIQYF. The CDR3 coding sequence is TGTGCCAGCAGCCCCGGCGGGGGAAGTAACATTCAGTACTTC.

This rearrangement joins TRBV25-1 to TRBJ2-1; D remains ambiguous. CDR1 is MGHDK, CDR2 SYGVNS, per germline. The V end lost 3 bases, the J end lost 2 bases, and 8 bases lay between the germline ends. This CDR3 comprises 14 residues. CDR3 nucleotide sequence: TGTGCCAGCAGTGAGCCAGGAGCCTACAATGAGCAGTTCTTC. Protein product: CASSEPGAYNEQFF.

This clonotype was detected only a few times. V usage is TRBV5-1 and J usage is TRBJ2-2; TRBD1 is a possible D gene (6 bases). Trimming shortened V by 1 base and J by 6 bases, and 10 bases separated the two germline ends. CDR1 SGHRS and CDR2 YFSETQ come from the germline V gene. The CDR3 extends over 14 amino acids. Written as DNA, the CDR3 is TGCGCCAGCAGCTTGTCACAGGGCGCCGGGGAGCTGTTTTTT. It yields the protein CASSLSQGAGELFF.

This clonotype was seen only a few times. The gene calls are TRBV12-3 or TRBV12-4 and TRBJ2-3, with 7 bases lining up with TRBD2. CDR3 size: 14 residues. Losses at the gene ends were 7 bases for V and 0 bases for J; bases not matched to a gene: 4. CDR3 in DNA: TGTGCCAGCACCCCGGGGGGTAGCACAGATACGCAGTATTTT. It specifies CASTPGGSTDTQYF.

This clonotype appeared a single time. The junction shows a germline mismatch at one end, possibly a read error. The CDR3 reads CAVSESSQIYEQYF. The DNA for the CDR3 is TGTGCCGTCAGTGAGTCGTCTCAGATTTACGAGCAGTACTTC. The chain recombines TRBV10-3 with TRBJ2-7; D is ambiguous. CDR1 ENHRY and CDR2 SYGVKD come from the germline V gene. CDR3 length: 14 residues.

The CDR3 region has the DNA TGTGCCATCAGTGAGTCGCTCACCTCCTACGAGCAGTACTTC. Its protein is CAISESLTSYEQYF. The V gene is TRBV10-3, the J gene TRBJ2-7, with D hard to call. The V end lost 0 bases, the J end lost 0 bases, and 6 bases lay between the germline ends. This CDR3 contains 14 residues. Germline values: CDR1 ENHRY, CDR2 SYGVKD.